Below, 31 T cell receptor beta chains from the same sample are listed, as sequenced in a study of blood T cell repertoires in COVID-19. Here immunoSEQ multiplex PCR was the method, and the copy in TCRdb shows in-frame clones only, minus some. The data show some 370,000 clones, 87% seen once. The sequencing input was peripheral blood. The origin of the receptors is a woman under 40 with COVID-19, enrolled during active disease.

The CDR3 coding sequence is TGTGCCAGCAGCCCCAGACTAGCGGGAGATAACGAGCAGTACTTC. Encoded protein: CASSPRLAGDNEQYF. This rearrangement joins TRBV3-1 (or the pseudogene TRBV3-2) to TRBJ2-7; 12 bases fit TRBD2. Trimming took 4 bases from V and 5 from J; bases not matched to a gene: 6. Germline CDR1 and CDR2: LGHDT and YNNKEL (reference sequence). The CDR3 covers 15 residues.

V usage is TRBV28 and J usage is TRBJ2-1, with D perhaps matching TRBD2 (6 bases). The V end was cut by 6 bases, the J end by 7 bases, with 19 bases between. The V gene's germline CDR1 is MDHEN and CDR2 SYDVKM. This CDR3 region has 15 residues. DNA for the CDR3: TGTGCCAGCAGCACAATTCGGCGGGGTTCGAATGAGCAGTTCTTC. Its translation is CASSTIRRGSNEQFF.

The CDR3 DNA sequence: TGTGCCAGTAGTGGGACGGGACTAGCGGGAGCATCCTACGAGCAGTACTTC. Translating gives CASSGTGLAGASYEQYF. This chain connects TRBV19 to TRBJ2-7; 14 bases are a match to TRBD2. CDR3 length: 17 amino acids. The V and J ends lost 5 bases and 1 base, in that order; junction bases with no gene match: 7. Germline V gene lookup returns CDR1 LNHDA and CDR2 SQIVND (reference sequence). The full variable domain, rest sourced from reference TRBV19 and TRBJ2-7, is DGGITQSPKYLFRKEGQNVTLSCEQNLNHDAMYWYRQDPGQGLRLIYYSQIVNDFQKGDIAEGYSVSREKKESFPLTVTSAQKNPTAFYLCASSGTGLAGASYEQYFGPGTRLTVT.

The J gene is TRBJ2-7, the V gene TRBV2; 10 bases fit TRBD1. With V trimmed by 8 bases and J by 0 bases, 4 bases remained unmatched. CDR1 and CDR2 from the germline V gene are SNHLY and FYNNEI. CDR3 length: 14 amino acids. CDR3 sequence reads: CASRTGGSSYEQYF. The CDR3 nucleotides read TGTGCCAGCCGGACAGGGGGAAGCTCCTACGAGCAGTACTTC. The full variable domain, with the rest looked up from reference TRBV2 and TRBJ2-7, is EPEVTQTPSHQVTQMGQEVILRCVPISNHLYFYWYRQILGQKVEFLVSFYNNEISEKSEIFDDQFSVERPDGSNFTLKIRSTKLEDSAMYFCASRTGGSSYEQYFGPGTRLTVT.

J is TRBJ2-3 and V is TRBV5-1; TRBD2 matches 10 bases. The CDR3 length is 16 residues. V was clipped by 4 bases and J by 6 bases; unmatched bases: 11. CDR1 and CDR2 (germline): SGHRS, YFSETQ. CDR3 protein: CASSGWTSGGGDTQYF. CDR3 sequence (DNA): TGCGCCAGCAGCGGGTGGACTAGCGGAGGGGGGGATACGCAGTATTTT.

The rearrangement joins TRBV6-5 to TRBJ2-3; 9 nucleotides agree with TRBD2. This CDR3 has 14 residues. CDR1 and CDR2 (germline): MNHEY, SVGAGI. Losses at the gene ends were 10 bases for V and 4 bases for J; bases not matched to a gene: 9. DNA for the CDR3: TGTGCCACCCGGAGCGGGAGGAGGGCAGATACGCAGTATTTT. Protein: CATRSGRRADTQYF.

The rearrangement uses TRBV4-1 and TRBJ2-1; 9 bases map to TRBD2. V lost 1 base to trimming and J lost 3 bases; unmatched junction nucleotides: 7. Germline assignment: CDR1 MGHRA and CDR2 YSYEKL. This CDR3 is 17 amino acids long. CDR3 sequence reads: CASSQGAGRGGYNEQFF. The DNA for the CDR3 is TGCGCCAGCAGCCAAGGGGCAGGGCGGGGGGGCTACAATGAGCAGTTCTTC.

The chain carries TRBV9 and TRBJ1-4, with D tentatively TRBD1 (5 bases). CDR1 is SGDLS, CDR2 YYNGEE, per germline. The CDR3 loop spans 13 amino acids. Trimming removed 2 bases from V and 8 bases from J, with 10 bases in between. CDR3 bases: TGTGCCAGCAGCGTGGGACTAGAGGAAAAACTGTTTTTT. Protein product: CASSVGLEEKLFF.

The V call is TRBV4-1, the J call TRBJ1-4; TRBD1 agrees at 9 bases. V gave up 3 bases and J gave up 7 bases; unmatched junction bases: 3. From germline, CDR1 is MGHRA and CDR2 YSYEKL. The CDR3 extends over 14 amino acids. CDR3: CASSHNRGPEKLFF. As DNA, the CDR3 is TGCGCCAGCAGCCACAACAGGGGGCCTGAAAAACTGTTTTTT.

This chain links TRBV9 with TRBJ1-1, with 10 bases matching TRBD1. Germline CDR1 and CDR2: SGDLS and YYNGEE. With 0 bases clipped from V and 2 bases from J, the junction kept 4 bases outside the gene matches. CDR3 length: 16 amino acids. CDR3 DNA: TGTGCCAGCAGCGTAGCTAGGGACAGGGGAAACACTGAAGCTTTCTTT. Translation gives CASSVARDRGNTEAFF.

This clone was counted once. The V gene is TRBV19, the J gene TRBJ2-3; the D gene is possibly TRBD2 (7 bases). Germline CDR1 is LNHDA and CDR2 is SQIVND (reference sequence). The CDR3 runs to 15 residues. V dropped 6 bases and J dropped 6 bases, with 19 bases sitting between them. CDR3 sequence (DNA): TGTGCCAGTAGAACCGGGGGGCCCCCTAAGGATACGCAGTATTTT. Its protein product is CASRTGGPPKDTQYF.

This clone was counted a single time. V gene TRBV24-1 combines with J gene TRBJ1-1, with 11 positions matching TRBD1. This CDR3 has 15 amino acids. Germline loops: CDR1 KGHDR, CDR2 SFDVKD. J lost 11 bases, V lost 4 bases, and 11 bases had no gene match. This CDR3 is CATSDPGQGVTRAFF. CDR3 DNA: TGTGCCACCAGTGACCCGGGACAGGGGGTTACCCGGGCTTTCTTT.

The rearrangement joins TRBV9 to TRBJ1-1, with D tentatively TRBD1 (6 bases). CDR3 length: 14 residues. Germline V gives CDR1 SGDLS, CDR2 YYNGEE. Trimming removed 4 bases from V and 5 bases from J, with 15 bases in between. In DNA form, the CDR3 reads TGTGCCAGCAGCCCAACCGTGGGGGCGACTGAAGCTTTCTTT. Its protein product is CASSPTVGATEAFF.

This clone has just a few counts. The chain recombines TRBV24-1 with TRBJ2-2; D remains ambiguous. V was trimmed by 10 bases and J by 5 bases, leaving 13 bases between them. CDR1 and CDR2 from the germline V gene are KGHDR and SFDVKD. CDR3 length equals 13 residues. The CDR3 DNA reads as TGTGCCACAAAGAGGTCCCAGACCGGGGAGCTGTTTTTT. It encodes CATKRSQTGELFF.

The CDR3 region has the DNA TGTGCCAGCAGCTTAGAGTGGGACAGGTACTACGAGCAGTACTTC. This sequence encodes CASSLEWDRYYEQYF. V gene TRBV7-2 combines with J gene TRBJ2-7, with 8 bases identical to TRBD1. The CDR3 extends over 15 amino acids. The germline V gene has CDR1 SGHTA and CDR2 FQGNSA. V was clipped by 1 base and J by 3 bases; unmatched bases: 5.

The chain combines TRBV5-1 with TRBJ2-7; TRBD1 matches 8 bases. CDR1 is SGHRS, CDR2 YFSETQ, per germline. The J segment lost 3 bases and the V segment lost 3 bases, leaving 5 bases of the junction unmatched. The CDR3 runs to 14 residues. This chain's CDR3 is CASSSPGTGYEQYF. CDR3 nucleotide sequence: TGCGCCAGCAGCTCCCCCGGGACAGGCTACGAGCAGTACTTC. The whole variable domain, remainder taken from reference TRBV5-1 and TRBJ2-7, is KAGVTQTPRYLIKTRGQQVTLSCSPISGHRSVSWYQQTPGQGLQFLFEYFSETQRNKGNFPGRFSGRQFSNSRSEMNVSTLELGDSALYLCASSSPGTGYEQYFGPGTRLTVT.

This clone was seen only a few times. The rearrangement links TRBV2 to TRBJ1-5; the match to TRBD1 covers 8 bases. Germline values: CDR1 SNHLY, CDR2 FYNNEI. The CDR3 has 16 residues. V lost 7 bases to trimming and J lost 1 base; unmatched junction nucleotides: 9. CDR3 region: CASTQGARGSNQPQHF. For the CDR3, the DNA is TGTGCCAGCACCCAGGGGGCTAGGGGAAGCAATCAGCCCCAGCATTTT. Combining the CDR3 with reference TRBV2 and TRBJ1-5 gives the whole variable domain EPEVTQTPSHQVTQMGQEVILRCVPISNHLYFYWYRQILGQKVEFLVSFYNNEISEKSEIFDDQFSVERPDGSNFTLKIRSTKLEDSAMYFCASTQGARGSNQPQHFGDGTRLSIL.

This clone has only a few counts. The rearrangement links TRBV21-1 to TRBJ2-1; the D call of TRBD2 is as the table states it, not checked on the DNA. TRBV21-1 has pseudogene status. This CDR3 is 19 amino acids long. The CDR3 nucleotides read TGTGCCAGCAATCACACGGATCTAGCGGGCTACTCCTCCTACAATGAGCAGTTCTTC. Encoded protein: CASNHTDLAGYSSYNEQFF.

The J gene is TRBJ2-5, the V gene TRBV2; TRBD2 aligns across 9 bases. The V and J ends lost 7 bases and 4 bases, in that order; junction bases with no gene match: 7. Germline loops: CDR1 SNHLY, CDR2 FYNNEI. CDR3 size: 14 residues. The CDR3 spells CASTRTSVGETQYF. The CDR3 bases are TGTGCCAGCACAAGGACTAGCGTAGGAGAGACCCAGTACTTC.

The chain uses TRBV6-5 and TRBJ2-1; the D gene is possibly TRBD2 (6 bases). Between the trimmed V and J ends, which lost 5 bases and 12 bases, there was a span of 14 bases. Germline CDR1 reads MNHEY; CDR2 reads SVGAGI. This CDR3 contains 12 residues. CDR3 region: CASSPRLGTQFF. The DNA for the CDR3 is TGTGCCAGCAGTCCGCGACTAGGAACGCAGTTCTTC.

The rearrangement uses TRBV15 and TRBJ2-6; 8 bases map to TRBD1. CDR1 and CDR2 (germline): LNHNV, YYDKDF (reference sequence). There are 18 residues in the CDR3. Germline trimming cut 6 bases from V and 0 bases from J; bases unmatched to any gene: 10. The CDR3 sequence is CATRKPQGGISGANVLTF. CDR3 nucleotide sequence: TGTGCCACCAGAAAGCCACAGGGGGGAATCTCTGGGGCCAACGTCCTGACTTTC.

The rearrangement uses TRBV6-5 and TRBJ1-2; 8 positions match TRBD1. Germline CDR1 and CDR2: MNHEY and SVGAGI. CDR3 length equals 13 residues. The J segment lost 8 bases and the V segment lost 6 bases, leaving 8 bases of the junction unmatched. The CDR3 DNA sequence: TGTGCCAGCAGGACCCGGACAGGGCAAGGCTACACCTTC. Its translation: CASRTRTGQGYTF.

The rearrangement uses TRBV28 and TRBJ1-1; 9 bases fit TRBD1. With 6 bases clipped from V and 7 bases from J, the junction kept 9 bases outside the gene matches. The CDR3 is made up of 14 amino acids. Germline V gene data show CDR1 as MDHEN and CDR2 as SYDVKM. CDR3 sequence: CASSRPGQGIEAFF. As DNA, the CDR3 is TGTGCCAGCAGCCGCCCGGGACAGGGCATTGAAGCTTTCTTT.

This chain uses TRBV5-1 with TRBJ2-3; D unclear. CDR3 length: 14 amino acids. V lost 4 bases and J lost 1, with 10 bases in between. Per germline, CDR1 SGHRS and CDR2 YFSETQ. The chain's CDR3 is CASSQEAGTDTQYF. The CDR3 DNA follows: TGCGCCAGCAGCCAAGAAGCTGGCACAGATACGCAGTATTTT.

Comment on this clone: At one end the junction does not follow the germline gene, possibly because of a read error. The chain joins TRBV11-2 to TRBJ1-3, with D possibly matching TRBD1 (5 bases). There are 11 residues in the CDR3. Germline V gene sequence: CDR1 SGHAT, CDR2 FQNNGV. CDR3: CASSGGGTGDF. CDR3 DNA sequence: TGTGCCAGCAGCGGCGGAGGGACGGGAGATTTT.

The chain is built from TRBV29-1 and TRBJ2-1, with 10 bases identical to TRBD1. Trimming at V came to 0 bases and at J to 10 bases, leaving 12 bases not matched to a gene. The CDR3 has 16 residues. Germline V gives CDR1 SQVTM, CDR2 ANQGSEA. CDR3 sequence (DNA): TGCAGCGTTGAAGACTGGGGACAGGGGCTTATAGGGGAGCAGTTCTTC. It specifies CSVEDWGQGLIGEQFF.

This chain uses TRBV21-1 with TRBJ1-2; the listed D gene, TRBD1, was not tested against the DNA. TRBV21-1 is noted as a pseudogene. The CDR3 covers 13 residues. Here the CDR3 reads CASLQGKNYGYTF. CDR3 nucleotides: TGTGCCAGCCTACAGGGTAAAAACTATGGCTACACCTTC.

This chain uses TRBV27 with TRBJ2-7; TRBD2 is a possible D gene (5 bases). The V end was cut by 5 bases, the J end by 2 bases, with 10 bases between. The germline V gene has CDR1 MNHEY and CDR2 SMNVEV (reference sequence). The CDR3 is 13 amino acids. CDR3 region: CASSKKGAYEQYF. CDR3 DNA sequence: TGTGCCAGCAGTAAAAAGGGAGCCTACGAGCAGTACTTC.

The V call is TRBV30, the J call TRBJ2-7, with D possibly matching TRBD2 (5 bases). V was cut by 0 bases and J by 7 bases, with 19 bases left in between. CDR3 size: 15 residues. Germline assignment: CDR1 GTSNPN and CDR2 SVGIG (reference sequence). The CDR3 sequence: CAWSVKGVPTGEQYF. The CDR3 region has the DNA TGTGCCTGGAGTGTAAAGGGAGTCCCCACGGGTGAGCAGTACTTC. Together with reference TRBV30 and TRBJ2-7, the CDR3 gives the full variable domain: SQTIHQWPATLVQPVGSPLSLECTVEGTSNPNLYWYRQAAGRGLQLLFYSVGIGQISSEVPQNLSASRPQDRQFILSSKKLLLSDSGFYLCAWSVKGVPTGEQYFGPGTRLTVT.

This chain links TRBV27 with TRBJ2-5; 8 bases align to TRBD2. CDR3 length: 16 residues. From germline, CDR1 is MNHEY and CDR2 SMNVEV (reference sequence). Germline trimming cut 11 bases from V and 4 bases from J; bases unmatched to any gene: 18. The CDR3 sequence: CAAGGNGLARSETQYF. CDR3 nucleotides: TGTGCCGCGGGGGGAAACGGGCTAGCGAGATCAGAGACCCAGTACTTC.

This clone came up once. This chain links TRBV4-3 with TRBJ2-7; 7 nucleotides line up with TRBD1. Germline assignment: CDR1 LGHNA and CDR2 YSLEER. The CDR3 covers 16 residues. With 3 bases clipped from V and 0 bases from J, the junction kept 8 bases outside the gene matches. For the CDR3, the DNA is TGCGCCAGCAGCCAGGCCACGACAGGGAGCTCCTACGAGCAGTACTTC. It codes for CASSQATTGSSYEQYF.